These T cell receptor beta chains were read from a single sample in a study of shared clonotypes between healthy human individuals. Here immunoSEQ multiplex PCR was the method, and the copy in TCRdb shows in-frame clones only, minus some. The table shows over 300,000 clones, with around 87% occurring only once. The sequencing input was memory CD8+ T cells sorted from blood. The source is a man younger than 35 in good health. Both conserved end residues are part of each CDR3. The D gene is left open where the match is weak.

d_call v_call cdr3_aa
- TRBV10-3 CAISEYPSISLRVNEQYF
- TRBV5-4 CASSLAILHSPYEQYF
- TRBV7-9 CASSFLRGEQYF
- TRBV11-1 CASSANQGLGGNTIYF
- TRBV30 CAWSVVNANEKLFF
TRBD2 TRBV29-1 CSVASGEADEQYF
TRBD1 TRBV4-1 CASSQDGTGMGEAFF
TRBD2 TRBV4-1 CASSHNMKEWRESYNEQFF
TRBD2 TRBV4-3 CASSQTRGLAGGGEQFF
TRBD2 TRBV13 CASSSRLAGGSTDTQYF
- TRBV6-5 CASSYSEAGYGYTF
- TRBV2 CASSDGGLGYYEQYF
- TRBV11-2 CASSPGVIEQFF
- TRBV10-3 CAISELANNGEQFF
- TRBV5-4 CASSQGEGAFF
TRBD2 TRBV10-2 CASSPYLHSGIIYEQYF
- TRBV11-2 CASSLVVSGASYEQYF
TRBD2 TRBV27 CASPRASGAYEQYF
- TRBV4-1 CASSLLVGEYNEQFF
- TRBV5-4 CASSLRGEENIQYF
- TRBV15 CATSKFPNQPQHF
- TRBV4-1 CASSRPDSNQPQHF
TRBD1 TRBV5-1 CASSLAQGANTEAFF
- TRBV6-5 CASTSLQGEAFF
- TRBV27 CASSQGPSEAFF
- TRBV30 CAWSLLGGSNQPQHF
TRBD2 TRBV13 CASSSWTSGGATHEQYF
TRBD1 TRBV7-9 CASSGTFGQGYEQYF
TRBD1 TRBV7-9 CASSSGQGHTEAFF
- TRBV2 CASSAVTEAFF
- TRBV11-2 CATRGPEEQYF
- TRBV6-5 CASSYSTWAEAFF
- TRBV27 CASRFNGGYEQFF
- TRBV4-1 CASSQWGNPGNTIYF
- TRBV2 CASRGIGTPTDTQYF
- TRBV27 CASSPQGPMYQETQYF
TRBD2 TRBV13 CASSLVVAGVETQYF